Below, 22 T cell receptor beta chains from the same sample are listed, as sequenced in a study of shared clonotypes between healthy human individuals. Terminally differentiated effector memory CD45RA+ cells were left out of the naive CD8 fraction, which was CD45RO-negative and positively selected for CCR7. Sequencing was performed with immunoSEQ multiplex PCR; in TCRdb, only in-frame clones are kept and a portion is missing. The sample yields nearly 2 million clones, roughly 94% seen once. The sequenced sample was naive CD8+ T cells sorted from blood. These receptors came from a man aged 18 to 35 in good health.

The chain is built from TRBV7-9 and TRBJ2-1; TRBD2 matches 11 bases. The V gene's germline CDR1 is SEHNR and CDR2 FQNEAQ (reference sequence). CDR3 size: 18 residues. Germline trimming cut 3 bases from V and 4 bases from J; bases unmatched to any gene: 11. Here the CDR3 reads CASSFEFTGTSGYNEQFF. As DNA, the CDR3 is TGTGCCAGCAGCTTTGAATTCACTGGGACTAGCGGATACAATGAGCAGTTCTTC.

This chain joins TRBV5-8 and TRBJ2-2; 7 bases are shared with TRBD2. The trim removed 5 bases at V and 4 bases at J, leaving 8 bases unmatched. The V gene's germline CDR1 is SGHTS and CDR2 YDEGEE. This CDR3 is built from 15 residues. The CDR3 loop is CASRDLGGVTGELFF. In DNA form, the CDR3 reads TGTGCCAGCAGAGATTTGGGGGGGGTCACCGGGGAGCTGTTTTTT. Looking up the rest from reference TRBV5-8 and TRBJ2-2 gives the full variable domain: EAGVTQSPTHLIKTRGQQATLRCSPISGHTSVYWYQQALGLGLQFLLWYDEGEERNRGNFPPRFSGRQFPNYSSELNVNALELEDSALYLCASRDLGGVTGELFFGEGSRLTVL.

The chain links TRBV10-2 to TRBJ1-2; a weak D match, TRBD1 (5 bases). Deletions cut 2 bases from V and 4 bases from J, with 8 bases between. Germline assignment: CDR1 WSHSY and CDR2 SAAADI. The CDR3 contains 13 residues. The CDR3: CASSEQGTYGYTF. CDR3 bases: TGCGCCAGCAGTGAGCAGGGTACCTATGGCTACACCTTC.

This chain joins TRBV27 and TRBJ2-1, with 8 bases matching TRBD2. This CDR3 is 16 amino acids long. The germline CDR1 and CDR2 sequences are MNHEY and SMNVEV (reference sequence). With 3 bases clipped from V and 8 bases from J, the junction kept 12 bases outside the gene matches. CDR3 sequence (DNA): TGTGCCAGCAGTTTGGGCCCTGGCGGGGGGTGGGATGAGCAGTTCTTC. This sequence encodes CASSLGPGGGWDEQFF.

J is TRBJ2-1 and V is TRBV27; D may be TRBD2 (5 bases). The CDR3 is 12 amino acids. V was trimmed by 3 bases and J by 8 bases, leaving 8 bases between them. In germline, CDR1 is MNHEY, CDR2 SMNVEV (reference sequence). The CDR3 region is CASSFRGDEQFF. Written as DNA, the CDR3 is TGTGCCAGCAGTTTTCGGGGAGATGAGCAGTTCTTC.

The CDR3 reads CGKGDRYEQYF. CDR3 DNA: TGCGGGAAAGGGGACCGCTACGAGCAGTACTTC. The V call is TRBV29-1, the J call TRBJ2-7, with D perhaps being TRBD1 or TRBD2 (5 bases each). The CDR3 extends over 11 amino acids. Germline-derived CDR1 and CDR2 are SQVTM and ANQGSEA.

The rearrangement uses TRBV7-9 and TRBJ1-1; a possible D gene is TRBD1 (6 bases). V lost 3 bases to trimming and J lost 5 bases, with 16 bases between them. In germline, CDR1 is SEHNR, CDR2 FQNEAQ (reference sequence). CDR3 length: 15 amino acids. The CDR3 spells CASSLRGVGRTEAFF. DNA of the CDR3: TGTGCCAGCAGCTTGAGGGGGGTCGGTAGGACTGAAGCTTTCTTT.

To note about this clone: Additional DNA sequences in this sample encode the identical CDR3. The chain carries TRBV9 and TRBJ2-1; 11 positions match TRBD2. The germline V gene encodes CDR1 SGDLS and CDR2 YYNGEE. Trimming took 3 bases from V and 5 from J; bases not matched to a gene: 4. The CDR3 length is 15 residues. CDR3 nucleotides: TGTGCCAGCAGCGCTGGGACTAGCGGAAACAATGAGCAGTTCTTC. It yields the protein CASSAGTSGNNEQFF.

The chain carries TRBV5-1 and TRBJ1-2, with TRBD1 matching over 9 bases. The CDR3 length is 14 residues. Per germline, CDR1 SGHRS and CDR2 YFSETQ. J lost 7 bases, V lost 2 bases, and 6 bases had no gene match. CDR3 residues: CASSFLQDRGGYTF. The DNA of the CDR3 is TGCGCCAGCAGCTTCCTGCAGGACAGGGGTGGCTACACCTTC.

CDR3 residues: CASSQDPRGELFF. The CDR3 nucleotides are TGCGCCAGCAGCCAAGACCCGCGGGGAGAGCTGTTTTTT. The J gene is TRBJ2-2, the V gene TRBV4-1; possibly TRBD2 for D (6 bases). The CDR3 has 13 amino acids. Germline-derived CDR1 and CDR2 are MGHRA and YSYEKL. V lost 0 bases, J lost 11 bases, and 10 bases lay in between.

The rearrangement links TRBV7-9 to TRBJ2-7, with D uncertain. The CDR3 consists of 14 residues. The germline CDR1 and CDR2 sequences are SEHNR and FQNEAQ (reference sequence). Trimming left V 0 bases short and J 3 bases short, with 9 bases between. CDR3 nucleotide sequence: TGTGCCAGCAGCTTAGCTGAAGTTCACTACGAGCAGTACTTC. Translation gives CASSLAEVHYEQYF.

V usage is TRBV21-1 and J usage is TRBJ2-7; the table gives TRBD1 as D, unverified against the DNA. TRBV21-1 represents a pseudogene. CDR3 length: 15 residues. The CDR3 reads CASLNLRVGFYEQYF. CDR3 nucleotides: TGTGCCAGCCTTAACCTCAGGGTCGGCTTCTACGAGCAGTACTTC.

CDR3 sequence: CASSQDTHGGGAEQFF. CDR3 in DNA: TGCGCCAGCAGCCAAGATACCCATGGGGGGGGCGCTGAGCAGTTCTTC. The V gene is TRBV4-3, the J gene TRBJ2-1; possibly TRBD2 for D (7 bases). Trimming removed 0 bases from V and 9 bases from J, with 18 bases in between. Germline CDR1 LGHNA, CDR2 YSLEER. The length of the CDR3 is 16 residues.

The V and J genes are TRBV7-2 and TRBJ1-5; tentatively, D is TRBD1 (5 bases). Germline CDR1 reads SGHTA; CDR2 reads FQGNSA. With 5 bases removed from V and 6 bases from J, the gap between germline ends came to 11 bases. There are 13 residues in the CDR3. The CDR3 DNA reads TGTGCCAGCAGCCCCGGGGCGGCTCAGCCCCAGCATTTT. Amino acid sequence: CASSPGAAQPQHF.

This rearrangement joins TRBV27 to TRBJ1-2; 10 nucleotides match TRBD1. The CDR3 covers 16 residues. Germline V gives CDR1 MNHEY, CDR2 SMNVEV (reference sequence). J was trimmed by 3 bases and V by 4 bases; bases with no gene match: 8. CDR3: CASSYAPGTGDYGYTF. The CDR3 DNA sequence: TGTGCCAGCAGTTACGCACCCGGGACAGGGGACTATGGCTACACCTTC.

CDR3 DNA sequence: TGTGCCAGCAGTTGGGATCAAGAGACCCAGTACTTC. It specifies CASSWDQETQYF. The rearrangement uses TRBV28 and TRBJ2-5; no definite D call. The V gene's germline CDR1 is MDHEN and CDR2 SYDVKM. The ends were cut back, 4 bases at V and 2 bases at J, with 5 bases in the middle. CDR3 length: 12 residues.

The rearrangement uses TRBV9 and TRBJ2-6, with D tentatively TRBD1 (5 bases). Trimming pared 2 bases from V and 0 bases from J, leaving 12 bases between. Per the germline V gene, CDR1 is SGDLS and CDR2 is YYNGEE. This CDR3 has 17 residues. The CDR3 protein is CASSVSGHTSGANVLTF. The CDR3 nucleotides are TGTGCCAGCAGCGTGTCAGGACACACCTCTGGGGCCAACGTCCTGACTTTC. The variable domain in full, with the rest retrieved from reference TRBV9 and TRBJ2-6, is DSGVTQTPKHLITATGQRVTLRCSPRSGDLSVYWYQQSLDQGLQFLIQYYNGEERAKGNILERFSAQQFPDLHSELNLSSLELGDSALYFCASSVSGHTSGANVLTFGAGSRLTVL.

The chain joins TRBV5-6 to TRBJ1-1; the match to TRBD1 covers 7 bases. The germline gives CDR1 SGHDT, CDR2 YYEEEE. This CDR3 comprises 14 residues. The J segment lost 4 bases and the V segment lost 5 bases, leaving 8 bases of the junction unmatched. The CDR3 DNA follows: TGTGCCAGCAGTCCTTCGACAGGGATCACTGAAGCTTTCTTT. Its translation: CASSPSTGITEAFF.

This chain joins TRBV2 and TRBJ2-2, with D unresolved. The CDR3 is 14 residues long. CDR1 is SNHLY and CDR2 is FYNNEI in the germline V gene. Trimming shortened V by 3 bases and J by 8 bases, and 13 bases separated the two germline ends. The CDR3 DNA follows: TGTGCCAGCAGTGACCCGGAGCCGGCTGGGGAGCTGTTTTTT. Protein sequence: CASSDPEPAGELFF.

V and J are TRBV7-2 and TRBJ2-3; a possible D gene is TRBD1 (6 bases). V lost 5 bases and J lost 2, with 26 bases in between. The CDR3 extends over 19 amino acids. Germline CDR1 is SGHTA and CDR2 is FQGNSA. CDR3 in amino acids: CASSDLSPLTGFLTDTQYF. The CDR3 DNA reads TGTGCCAGCAGCGACCTTAGCCCCCTAACAGGGTTCCTCACAGATACGCAGTATTTT.

A note on this clone: The sample holds other DNA sequences that translate to the same CDR3. This sequence joins TRBV5-6 and TRBJ2-7, with D perhaps matching TRBD2 (6 bases). The length of the CDR3 is 13 residues. Germline CDR1 and CDR2: SGHDT and YYEEEE. V lost 1 base and J 3 bases, leaving 8 bases between the germline ends. The CDR3 loop reads CASSLRGYYEQYF. CDR3 nucleotides: TGTGCCAGCAGCTTGCGGGGGTACTACGAGCAGTACTTC.

The V gene is TRBV4-1, the J gene TRBJ1-1; TRBD1 matches 10 bases. Per the germline V gene, CDR1 is MGHRA and CDR2 is YSYEKL. V was clipped by 2 bases and J by 3 bases; unmatched bases: 6. The CDR3 contains 16 residues. The CDR3 DNA follows: TGCGCCAGCAGCCAACGGGACAGGGGATTTGACACTGAAGCTTTCTTT. It encodes CASSQRDRGFDTEAFF.